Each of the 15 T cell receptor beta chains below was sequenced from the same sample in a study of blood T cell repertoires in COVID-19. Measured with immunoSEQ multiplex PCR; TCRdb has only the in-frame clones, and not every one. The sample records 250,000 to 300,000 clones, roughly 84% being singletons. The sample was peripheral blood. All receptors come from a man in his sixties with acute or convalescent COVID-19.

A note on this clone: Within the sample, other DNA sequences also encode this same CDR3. Written as DNA, the CDR3 is TGTGCCAGCAGTTCCCCGGGACAGGGGGCTTACGAGCAGTACTTC. Amino acids: CASSSPGQGAYEQYF. The chain recombines TRBV28 with TRBJ2-7; TRBD1 matches at 12 bases. The germline CDR1 and CDR2 sequences are MDHEN and SYDVKM. V lost 4 bases and J lost 4; bases outside the gene matches: 5. The CDR3 has 15 amino acids. The whole variable domain, remainder taken from reference TRBV28 and TRBJ2-7, is DVKVTQSSRYLVKRTGEKVFLECVQDMDHENMFWYRQDPGLGLRLIYFSYDVKMKEKGDIPEGYSVSREKKERFSLILESASTNQTSMYLCASSSPGQGAYEQYFGPGTRLTVT.

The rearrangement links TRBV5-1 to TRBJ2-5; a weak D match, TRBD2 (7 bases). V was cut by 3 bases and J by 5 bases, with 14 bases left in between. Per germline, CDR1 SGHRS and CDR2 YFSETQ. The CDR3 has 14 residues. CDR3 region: CASSSGGAGETQYF. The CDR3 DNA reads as TGCGCCAGCAGCTCGGGGGGCGCGGGGGAGACCCAGTACTTC.

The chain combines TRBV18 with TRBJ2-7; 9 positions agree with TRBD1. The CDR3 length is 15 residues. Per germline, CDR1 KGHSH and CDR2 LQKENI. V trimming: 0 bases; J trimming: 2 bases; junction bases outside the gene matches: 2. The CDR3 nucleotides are TGTGCCAGCTCACCACCGGGGACAGGGACCTACGAGCAGTACTTC. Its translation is CASSPPGTGTYEQYF.

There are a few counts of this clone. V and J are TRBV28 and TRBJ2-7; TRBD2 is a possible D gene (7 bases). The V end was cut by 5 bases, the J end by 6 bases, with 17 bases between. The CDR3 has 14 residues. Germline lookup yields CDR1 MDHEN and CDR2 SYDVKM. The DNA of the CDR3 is TGTGCCAGCAGTCCGGGGGGCGATCGGGGCGAGCAGTACTTC. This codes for CASSPGGDRGEQYF.

Here the CDR3 DNA reads TGTGCCAGTAGTATCAACCTAGCGCTACCCTACAATGAGCAGTTCTTC. It translates to CASSINLALPYNEQFF. This rearrangement joins TRBV19 to TRBJ2-1, with D possibly being TRBD2 (6 bases). Germline-derived CDR1 and CDR2 are LNHDA and SQIVND (reference sequence). The CDR3 spans 16 residues. V lost 3 bases to trimming and J lost 2 bases, with 14 bases between them.

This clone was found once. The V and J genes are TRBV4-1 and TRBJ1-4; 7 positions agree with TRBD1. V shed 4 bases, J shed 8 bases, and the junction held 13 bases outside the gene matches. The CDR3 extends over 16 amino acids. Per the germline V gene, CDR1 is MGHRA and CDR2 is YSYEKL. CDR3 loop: CASSPRQTGAGEKLFF. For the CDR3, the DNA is TGCGCCAGCAGCCCCCGGCAAACAGGGGCAGGGGAAAAACTGTTTTTT.

DNA for the CDR3: TGTGCCAGCAGTTACGCTATTGGGGGGACCGGGGAGCTGTTTTTT. It codes for CASSYAIGGTGELFF. The genes are TRBV6-5 and TRBJ2-2; TRBD2 is a possible D gene (6 bases). The CDR3 extends over 15 amino acids. The germline V and J ends were trimmed by 2 bases and 5 bases, with 12 bases remaining between them. The germline CDR1 and CDR2 sequences are MNHEY and SVGAGI.

CDR3 region: CASSPNRRGGGSNQPQHF. DNA for the CDR3: TGTGCCAGCTCACCAAACCGGAGAGGCGGAGGAAGCAATCAGCCCCAGCATTTT. The genes are TRBV18 and TRBJ1-5; D is uncertain. Germline CDR1 and CDR2: KGHSH and LQKENI. This CDR3 contains 18 residues. Trimming stripped 2 bases from V and 1 base from J, with 18 bases between.

The CDR3 nucleotides read TGCAGTGCTAGTAGACAGGGGCGCTCCTACAATGAGCAGTTCTTC. This gives the protein CSASRQGRSYNEQFF. The chain combines TRBV20-1 with TRBJ2-1; 8 bases agree with TRBD1. CDR1 is DFQATT, CDR2 SNEGSKA, per germline (reference sequence). The CDR3 runs to 15 residues. Trimming at V came to 3 bases and at J to 0 bases, leaving 4 bases not matched to a gene.

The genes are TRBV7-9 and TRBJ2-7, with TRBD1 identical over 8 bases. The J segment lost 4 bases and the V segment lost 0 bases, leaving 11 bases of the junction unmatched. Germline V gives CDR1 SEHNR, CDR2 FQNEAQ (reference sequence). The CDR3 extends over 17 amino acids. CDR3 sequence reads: CASSLAGQASVAYEQYF. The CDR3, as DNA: TGTGCCAGCAGCTTAGCGGGACAGGCGAGCGTTGCTTACGAGCAGTACTTC.

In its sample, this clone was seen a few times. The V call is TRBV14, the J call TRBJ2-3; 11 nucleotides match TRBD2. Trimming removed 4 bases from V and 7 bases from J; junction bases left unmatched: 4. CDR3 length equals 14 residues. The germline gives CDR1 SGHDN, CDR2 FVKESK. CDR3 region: CASSRRLAGHTQYF. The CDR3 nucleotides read TGTGCCAGCAGCCGAAGACTAGCGGGACATACGCAGTATTTT.

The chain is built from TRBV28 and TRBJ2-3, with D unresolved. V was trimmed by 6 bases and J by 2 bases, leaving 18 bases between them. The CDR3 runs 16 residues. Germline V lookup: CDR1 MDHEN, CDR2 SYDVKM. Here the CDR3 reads CASSLVSEGLTDTQYF. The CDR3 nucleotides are TGTGCCAGCAGCTTAGTGAGCGAAGGTCTCACAGATACGCAGTATTTT.

CDR3 nucleotide sequence: TGTGCCAGCCCGGGTTTGGAGTACGAGCAGTACTTC. Translation gives CASPGLEYEQYF. The V call is TRBV21-1, the J call TRBJ2-7; TRBD2 reflects the table's D call only, with no check against the DNA. TRBV21-1 has pseudogene status. The CDR3 length is 12 residues.

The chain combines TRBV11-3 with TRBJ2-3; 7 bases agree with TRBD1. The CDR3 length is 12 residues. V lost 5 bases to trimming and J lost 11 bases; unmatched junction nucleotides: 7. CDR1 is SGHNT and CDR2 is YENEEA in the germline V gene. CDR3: CASSTTGWKQYF. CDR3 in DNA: TGTGCCAGCAGCACGACAGGGTGGAAGCAGTATTTT.

CDR3 protein: CASSLESGRGEQYF. The CDR3 nucleotides are TGTGCCAGCAGCTTAGAAAGCGGGAGAGGTGAGCAGTACTTC. This chain uses TRBV7-2 with TRBJ2-7; 8 positions agree with TRBD2. The junction had 6 bases not matched to a gene; V was cut back by 1 base and J by 7 bases. Germline assignment: CDR1 SGHTA and CDR2 FQGNSA. The CDR3 totals 14 residues.